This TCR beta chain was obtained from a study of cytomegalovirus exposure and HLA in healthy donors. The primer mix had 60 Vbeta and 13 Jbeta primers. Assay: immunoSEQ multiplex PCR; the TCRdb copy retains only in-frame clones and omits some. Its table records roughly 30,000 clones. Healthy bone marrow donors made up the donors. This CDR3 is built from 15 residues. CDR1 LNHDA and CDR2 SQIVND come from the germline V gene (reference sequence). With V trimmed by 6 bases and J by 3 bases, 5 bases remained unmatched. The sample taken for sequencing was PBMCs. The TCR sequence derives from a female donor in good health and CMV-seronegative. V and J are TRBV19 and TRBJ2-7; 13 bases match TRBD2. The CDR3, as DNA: TGTGCCAGTAGCGAGGGACTAGCGGGGATCTACGAGCAGTACTTC. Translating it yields CASSEGLAGIYEQYF.